The 32 T cell receptor beta chains below all came from one sample that was sequenced in a study (dated by TCRdb to between 2014 and 2017). The library was prepared using 5' RACE. The sample was run on an Illumina MiSeq. The public reads were reanalyzed by TCRdb: fastp trimming at Q25, MiXCR alignment, in-frame beta chains only. Identical CDR3 proteins give one entry, which carries the most common genes and DNA. This sample gives about 62,000 distinct CDR3 sequences in total; 25% to 35% of them show up just once. The ten largest clones represent around 2.5% of the sample. Sequenced input: tumor-infiltrating naive CD4+ T cells sorted from the breast tumor. What the cell subset or site label conveys for this sample: naive CD4+ T cells, CD4+CD45RA+CD25-. These receptors came from a female donor with breast cancer.

This clonotype was counted at least ten times. This chain links TRBV6-6 with TRBJ1-2; D is ambiguous. The CDR3 totals 12 residues. Germline V gene data show CDR1 as MNHNY and CDR2 as SVGAGI (reference sequence). With 7 bases removed from V and 8 bases from J, the gap between germline ends came to 14 bases. The DNA of the CDR3 is TGTGCCAGCACCATTTCCTTGGGAGGCTACACCTTC. Its protein is CASTISLGGYTF.

J is TRBJ1-4 and V is TRBV4-1; D call uncertain. This CDR3 region has 14 residues. Germline values: CDR1 MGHRA, CDR2 YSYEKL. V was shortened by 4 bases and J by 7 bases, with 13 bases between the two germline ends. Here the CDR3 DNA reads TGCGCCAGCAGCCTCGGCAGGAATAGTGAAAAACTGTTTTTT. It translates to CASSLGRNSEKLFF.

The rearrangement uses TRBV6-1 and TRBJ1-1; 7 bases align to TRBD1. With 4 bases clipped from V and 1 base from J, the junction kept 3 bases outside the gene matches. The CDR3 covers 14 residues. Germline V gene sequence: CDR1 MNHNS, CDR2 SASEGT. DNA for the CDR3: TGTGCCAGCAGTGTGTGGACAGGGAACACTGAAGCTTTCTTT. Translated: CASSVWTGNTEAFF.

This chain's CDR3 is CASSVGQRMTLNTEAFF. For the CDR3, the DNA is TGTGCCAGCAGCGTAGGACAGAGAATGACTTTGAACACTGAAGCTTTCTTT. The chain carries TRBV7-2 and TRBJ1-1; possibly TRBD1 for D (6 bases). In germline, CDR1 is SGHTA, CDR2 FQGNSA. The V gene lost 5 bases and the J gene lost 0 bases, with 19 bases spanning the gap. This CDR3 is built from 17 residues.

This clonotype was picked up a small number of times. The rearrangement uses TRBV4-3 and TRBJ2-3; D is ambiguous. This CDR3 comprises 16 residues. V was shortened by 3 bases and J by 3 bases, with 16 bases between the two germline ends. Looked up from germline, CDR1 is LGHNA and CDR2 is YSLEER. The CDR3 DNA sequence: TGCGCCAGCAGCCATGATTGGGAACAGTCGACAGATACGCAGTATTTT. This gives the protein CASSHDWEQSTDTQYF.

The sample holds many counts of this clonotype. This chain uses TRBV24-1 with TRBJ2-5; D might be TRBD1 or TRBD2, each matching 5 bases. The germline V and J ends were trimmed by 5 bases and 5 bases, with 11 bases remaining between them. This CDR3 has 13 amino acids. CDR1 and CDR2 (germline): KGHDR, SFDVKD. The DNA for the CDR3 is TGTGCCACCAGTGCCCGGGGCTTGGAGACCCAGTACTTC. Translation: CATSARGLETQYF.

This clonotype has only a few counts. The chain recombines TRBV12-3 or TRBV12-4 with TRBJ1-2; unclear D gene. This CDR3 comprises 12 residues. V was trimmed by 5 bases and J by 8 bases, leaving 12 bases between them. CDR3 sequence (DNA): TGTGCCAGCAGTCTACGATACACGGGCTACACCTTC. Translated, it gives CASSLRYTGYTF.

This clonotype came up a few times. This rearrangement joins TRBV20-1 to TRBJ1-1; D perhaps matches TRBD1 (6 bases). Per germline, CDR1 DFQATT and CDR2 SNEGSKA (reference sequence). The CDR3 loop spans 11 amino acids. V lost 4 bases and J 8 bases, leaving 11 bases between the germline ends. The DNA for the CDR3 is TGCAGTGCTACCACCGGGACAGAAGCTTTCTTT. It translates to CSATTGTEAFF.

This clonotype was seen only once. The chain combines TRBV9 with TRBJ1-1; TRBD1 matches 8 bases. V was clipped by 4 bases and J by 3 bases; unmatched bases: 5. The CDR3 consists of 14 residues. Germline V CDR1 and CDR2: SGDLS, YYNGEE. DNA of the CDR3: TGTGCCAGCAGCTCCGGACAGGGATACACTGAAGCTTTCTTT. It specifies CASSSGQGYTEAFF.

This clonotype was seen at least ten times. V and J are TRBV20-1 and TRBJ2-5; the match to TRBD1 covers 7 bases. This CDR3 has 15 amino acids. Germline V CDR1 and CDR2: DFQATT, SNEGSKA (reference sequence). The ends lost 1 base at V and 1 base at J; junction bases unmatched: 6. CDR3 sequence (DNA): TGCAGTGCTAGAGGGGGACAGAATGTCCAAGAGACCCAGTACTTC. This codes for CSARGGQNVQETQYF.

This clonotype has a count of ten or more. The chain joins TRBV29-1 to TRBJ2-4; D may be TRBD1 or TRBD2 (5 bases each). CDR3 size: 12 residues. The V gene's germline CDR1 is SQVTM and CDR2 ANQGSEA. V lost 0 bases to trimming and J lost 6 bases, with 6 bases between them. CDR3 DNA sequence: TGCAGCGTTGAAGATGGGGGAAACATTCAGTACTTC. Encoded protein: CSVEDGGNIQYF.

There are a few counts of this clonotype. This chain uses TRBV7-9 with TRBJ2-1; 10 bases match TRBD2. Germline CDR1 is SEHNR and CDR2 is FQNEAQ (reference sequence). V lost 5 bases, J lost 5 bases, and 9 bases stayed unmatched. The CDR3 has 16 amino acids. The CDR3 nucleotides read TGTGCCAGCAGCGACTCCCTAGCGGGAGCCAACAATGAGCAGTTCTTC. Encoded protein: CASSDSLAGANNEQFF.

This clonotype has more than one count but fewer than ten. The rearrangement links TRBV20-1 to TRBJ2-5; D remains unclear. The V end was cut by 0 bases, the J end by 7 bases, with 18 bases between. The CDR3 is 15 amino acids. The germline gives CDR1 DFQATT, CDR2 SNEGSKA (reference sequence). Written as DNA, the CDR3 is TGCAGTGCTAGAGATGTGTTAGGGTCCCATGGGACCCAGTACTTC. The encoded protein is CSARDVLGSHGTQYF.

This chain links TRBV5-1 with TRBJ2-5, with 14 bases that match TRBD2. The CDR3 sequence is 15 residues long. The germline V gene encodes CDR1 SGHRS and CDR2 YFSETQ. V gave up 4 bases and J gave up 5 bases; unmatched junction bases: 4. CDR3 nucleotide sequence: TGCGCCAGCAGCGGGACTAGCGGGAGCGCGGAGACCCAGTACTTC. This gives the protein CASSGTSGSAETQYF. Full variable domain (missing parts from reference TRBV5-1 and TRBJ2-5): KAGVTQTPRYLIKTRGQQVTLSCSPISGHRSVSWYQQTPGQGLQFLFEYFSETQRNKGNFPGRFSGRQFSNSRSEMNVSTLELGDSALYLCASSGTSGSAETQYFGPGTRLLVL.

Only a few counts were recorded for this clonotype. The J gene is TRBJ2-7, the V gene TRBV2; D might be TRBD1 (6 bases). V lost 7 bases, J lost 0 bases, and 28 bases lay in between. The CDR3 has 19 amino acids. The V gene's germline CDR1 is SNHLY and CDR2 FYNNEI. Here the CDR3 DNA reads TGTGCCAGCACCAAGAAGGGTCGGGACAACCCAATTAACTCCTACGAGCAGTACTTC. As protein: CASTKKGRDNPINSYEQYF.

This chain joins TRBV6-6 and TRBJ2-2; 8 nucleotides match TRBD2. J lost 1 base, V lost 6 bases, and 7 bases had no gene match. The CDR3 covers 16 residues. In germline, CDR1 is MNHNY, CDR2 SVGAGI (reference sequence). CDR3 sequence reads: CASRGSGEENTGELFF. CDR3 coding DNA: TGTGCCAGCAGGGGTAGCGGGGAAGAGAACACCGGGGAGCTGTTTTTT.

The V call is TRBV2, the J call TRBJ2-6, with TRBD1 matching 7 bases. The germline V gene has CDR1 SNHLY and CDR2 FYNNEI. The CDR3 has 13 amino acids. The J segment lost 12 bases and the V segment lost 0 bases, leaving 2 bases of the junction unmatched. Here the CDR3 reads CASSEADRFVLTF. The DNA of the CDR3 is TGTGCCAGCAGTGAAGCGGACAGGTTCGTCCTGACTTTC.

This clonotype was counted ten times or more. The V call is TRBV5-1, the J call TRBJ2-7; 7 positions match TRBD1. Trimming cost V 1 base and J 3 bases; bases outside gene matches: 4. Germline values: CDR1 SGHRS, CDR2 YFSETQ. The CDR3 runs to 14 residues. As DNA, the CDR3 is TGCGCCAGCAGCTTGTCGGGACAGAACTACGAGCAGTACTTC. Translating gives CASSLSGQNYEQYF.

V gene TRBV7-9 combines with J gene TRBJ2-5; D remains ambiguous. This CDR3 has 14 amino acids. V lost 3 bases, J lost 2 bases, and 10 bases lay in between. Germline CDR1 reads SEHNR; CDR2 reads FQNEAQ (reference sequence). The CDR3 DNA reads as TGTGCCAGCAGCTTTGGGCAGGCGCAAGAGACCCAGTACTTC. It encodes CASSFGQAQETQYF.

This clonotype was recorded a few times. The chain uses TRBV27 and TRBJ2-7, with D hard to call. Germline values: CDR1 MNHEY, CDR2 SMNVEV (reference sequence). V was shortened by 1 base and J by 3 bases, with 1 base between the two germline ends. The CDR3 contains 11 residues. The CDR3 nucleotides are TGTGCCAGCAGTTTATACTACGAGCAGTACTTC. This encodes CASSLYYEQYF.

This clonotype appeared a few times. This may come from a read error, since a much larger clone is one base off. The rearrangement links TRBV9 to TRBJ2-1; 7 nucleotides line up with TRBD1. This CDR3 region has 14 residues. The trim removed 4 bases at V and 5 bases at J, leaving 6 bases unmatched. The germline CDR1 and CDR2 sequences are SGDLS and YYNGEE. CDR3 coding DNA: TGTGCCAGCAGCACGGGACAGAGTGACAATGAGCAGTTCTTC. Protein product: CASSTGQSDNEQFF.

The chain links TRBV7-2 to TRBJ2-7; 7 bases agree with TRBD2. The CDR3 is made up of 15 amino acids. Germline V lookup: CDR1 SGHTA, CDR2 FQGNSA. The ends lost 5 bases at V and 0 bases at J; junction bases unmatched: 7. In DNA, the CDR3 is TGTGCCAGCAGCCCGGGGGAGGGCCCCTCCTACGAGCAGTACTTC. This encodes CASSPGEGPSYEQYF.

This clonotype was seen repeatedly, ten times or more. The genes are TRBV4-2 and TRBJ1-3; D is unresolved. V lost 1 base and J 8 bases, leaving 6 bases between the germline ends. CDR1 LGHNA and CDR2 YNFKEQ come from the germline V gene. The CDR3 length is 12 residues. In DNA, the CDR3 is TGTGCCAGCAGCCAAGCGGGCGACACCATATATTTT. Its translation: CASSQAGDTIYF.

This clonotype is medium-sized in the sample. This chain uses TRBV20-1 with TRBJ2-3; TRBD2 aligns across 13 bases. CDR1 and CDR2 (germline): DFQATT, SNEGSKA (reference sequence). The CDR3 is made up of 16 amino acids. The V gene end was trimmed by 3 bases and the J gene end by 4 bases; junction bases not matched to a gene: 7. The CDR3 reads CSASHLLAGGSDTQYF. CDR3 bases: TGCAGTGCTAGTCACCTACTAGCGGGAGGGTCAGATACGCAGTATTTT.

Note on this clonotype: One base away lies a much larger clone, so this may be a sequencing read error. The chain joins TRBV6-1 to TRBJ2-5; 8 bases are shared with TRBD2. Germline trimming cut 6 bases from V and 7 bases from J; bases unmatched to any gene: 22. The CDR3 is 18 amino acids. Germline V CDR1 and CDR2: MNHNS, SASEGT. The DNA of the CDR3 is TGTGCCAGCAGGTTAGCGGGATTTTTAACCGGAATCCTAGTGACCCAGTACTTC. Its translation: CASRLAGFLTGILVTQYF.

The genes are TRBV7-9 and TRBJ2-7, with D maybe TRBD2 (7 bases). The germline gives CDR1 SEHNR, CDR2 FQNEAQ (reference sequence). The CDR3 runs to 17 residues. V lost 5 bases to trimming and J lost 2 bases, with 22 bases between them. The CDR3 protein is CASSPGQGEGGAYEQYF. As DNA, the CDR3 is TGTGCCAGCAGCCCCGGGCAGGGTGAAGGGGGGGCCTACGAGCAGTACTTC. The full variable domain, in which reference TRBV7-9 and TRBJ2-7 provide the parts outside the CDR3, is DTGVSQNPRHKITKRGQNVTFRCDPISEHNRLYWYRQTLGQGPEFLTYFQNEAQLEKSRLLSDRFSAERPKGSFSTLEIQRTEQGDSAMYLCASSPGQGEGGAYEQYFGPGTRLTVT.

This clonotype was recorded many times. The rearrangement uses TRBV11-2 and TRBJ2-3; TRBD2 matches 9 bases. The V segment lost 9 bases and the J segment 3 bases; nucleotides outside the gene matches: 7. CDR3 length: 14 amino acids. Germline CDR1 and CDR2: SGHAT and FQNNGV. The chain's CDR3 is CASSAGGLTDTQYF. The DNA for the CDR3 is TGTGCCAGTTCGGCGGGGGGGCTGACAGATACGCAGTATTTT.

V is TRBV20-1 and J is TRBJ1-1, with 7 bases aligning to TRBD1. V was clipped by 2 bases and J by 5 bases; unmatched bases: 11. The CDR3 has 15 amino acids. Per the germline V gene, CDR1 is DFQATT and CDR2 is SNEGSKA (reference sequence). In DNA form, the CDR3 reads TGCAGTGCTAGACCCCCAAGACAGGGTGGGACTGAAGCTTTCTTT. As protein: CSARPPRQGGTEAFF.

This clonotype was counted a few times. The V and J genes are TRBV7-2 and TRBJ2-3, with 9 bases aligning to TRBD2. The CDR3 consists of 17 residues. CDR1 is SGHTA and CDR2 is FQGNSA in the germline V gene. V lost 1 base to trimming and J lost 4 bases; unmatched junction nucleotides: 9. This CDR3 reads CASSLVGAGGAADTQYF. DNA of the CDR3: TGTGCCAGCAGCTTAGTTGGGGCGGGGGGGGCCGCAGATACGCAGTATTTT.

This chain joins TRBV20-1 and TRBJ1-2, with 9 bases fitting TRBD1. J lost 5 bases, V lost 5 bases, and 6 bases had no gene match. Germline V gene sequence: CDR1 DFQATT, CDR2 SNEGSKA (reference sequence). This CDR3 comprises 13 residues. Written as DNA, the CDR3 is TGCAGTGCTCCCCGGGACAGGGATTATGGCTACACCTTC. This gives the protein CSAPRDRDYGYTF.

V usage is TRBV2 and J usage is TRBJ2-3, with 9 bases lining up with TRBD2. With V trimmed by 7 bases and J by 0 bases, 11 bases remained unmatched. This CDR3 region has 17 residues. Germline-derived CDR1 and CDR2 are SNHLY and FYNNEI. The CDR3, as DNA: TGTGCCAGCACCCCAAAAGTGGGACTAGCTAGCACAGATACGCAGTATTTT. Translating gives CASTPKVGLASTDTQYF.

The V call is TRBV12-3 or TRBV12-4, the J call TRBJ2-3; 7 positions match TRBD2. CDR3 length: 12 amino acids. J gave up 1 base and V 10 bases, and 2 bases lay outside the gene matches. CDR3 protein: CAISGGTDTQYF. The CDR3 coding sequence is TGTGCCATCAGCGGGGGCACAGATACGCAGTATTTT.